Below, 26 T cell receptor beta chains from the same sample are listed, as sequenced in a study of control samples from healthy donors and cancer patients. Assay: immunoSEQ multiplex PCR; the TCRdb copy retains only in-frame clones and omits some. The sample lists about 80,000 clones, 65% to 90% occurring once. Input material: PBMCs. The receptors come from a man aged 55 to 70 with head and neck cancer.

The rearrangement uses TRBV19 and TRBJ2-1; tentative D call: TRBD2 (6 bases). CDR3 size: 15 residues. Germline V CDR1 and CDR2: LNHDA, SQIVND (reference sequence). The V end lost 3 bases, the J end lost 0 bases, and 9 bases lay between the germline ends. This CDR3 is CASSMDGSSYNEQFF. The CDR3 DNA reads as TGTGCCAGTAGTATGGACGGGAGCTCCTACAATGAGCAGTTCTTC.

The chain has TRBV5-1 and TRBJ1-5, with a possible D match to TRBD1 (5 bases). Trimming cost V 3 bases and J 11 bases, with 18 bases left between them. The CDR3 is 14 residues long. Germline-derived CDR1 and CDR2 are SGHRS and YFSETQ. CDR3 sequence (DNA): TGCGCCAGCAGCTACGGGACTCGCGCGGGGGCCCAGCATTTT. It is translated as CASSYGTRAGAQHF.

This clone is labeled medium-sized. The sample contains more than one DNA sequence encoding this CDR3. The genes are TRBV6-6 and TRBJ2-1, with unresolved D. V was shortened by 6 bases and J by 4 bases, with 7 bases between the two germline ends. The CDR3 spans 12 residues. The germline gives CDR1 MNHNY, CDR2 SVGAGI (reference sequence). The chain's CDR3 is CASSRPYNEQFF. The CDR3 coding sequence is TGTGCCAGCAGCCGCCCTTACAATGAGCAGTTCTTC.

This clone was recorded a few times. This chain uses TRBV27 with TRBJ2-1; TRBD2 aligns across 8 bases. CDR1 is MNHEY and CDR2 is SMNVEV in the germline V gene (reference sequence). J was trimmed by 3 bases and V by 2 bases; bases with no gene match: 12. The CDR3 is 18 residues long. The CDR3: CASSLLGSGTIGYNEQFF. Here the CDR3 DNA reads TGTGCCAGCAGTTTACTGGGTAGCGGGACTATTGGCTACAATGAGCAGTTCTTC.

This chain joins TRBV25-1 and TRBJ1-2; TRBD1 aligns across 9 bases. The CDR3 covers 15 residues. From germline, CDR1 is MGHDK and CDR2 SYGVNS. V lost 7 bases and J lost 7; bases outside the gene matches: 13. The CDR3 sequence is CASTSVNTGGTGYTF. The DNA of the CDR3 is TGTGCCAGCACGTCGGTTAATACAGGGGGCACTGGCTACACCTTC.

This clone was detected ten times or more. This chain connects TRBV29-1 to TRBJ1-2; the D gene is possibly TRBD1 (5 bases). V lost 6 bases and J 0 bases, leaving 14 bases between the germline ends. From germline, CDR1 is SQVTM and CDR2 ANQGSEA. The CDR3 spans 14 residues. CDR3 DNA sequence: TGCAGCGTCCCGACAGAATTCCCTAACTATGGCTACACCTTC. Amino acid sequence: CSVPTEFPNYGYTF.

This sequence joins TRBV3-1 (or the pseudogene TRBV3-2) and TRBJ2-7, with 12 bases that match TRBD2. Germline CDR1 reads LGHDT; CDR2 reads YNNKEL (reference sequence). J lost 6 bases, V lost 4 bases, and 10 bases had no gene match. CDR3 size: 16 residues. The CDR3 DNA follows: TGTGCCAGCAGCCGATACCTAGCGGGAGGGCCCAGCGAGCAGTACTTC. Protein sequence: CASSRYLAGGPSEQYF.

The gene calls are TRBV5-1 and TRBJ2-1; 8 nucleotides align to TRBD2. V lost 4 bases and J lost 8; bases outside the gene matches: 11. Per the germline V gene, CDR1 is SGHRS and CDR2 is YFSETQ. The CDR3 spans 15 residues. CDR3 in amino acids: CASSPPSGLADEQFF. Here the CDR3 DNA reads TGCGCCAGCAGCCCCCCCTCAGGACTAGCCGATGAGCAGTTCTTC.

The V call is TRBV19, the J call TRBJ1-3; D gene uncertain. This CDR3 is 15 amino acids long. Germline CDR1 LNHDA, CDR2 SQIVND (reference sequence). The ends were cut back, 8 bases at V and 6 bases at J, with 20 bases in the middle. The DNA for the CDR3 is TGTGCCAGTCGGAGCGGGGAAGAATATTCAAACACCATATATTTT. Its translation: CASRSGEEYSNTIYF. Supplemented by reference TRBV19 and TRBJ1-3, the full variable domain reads DGGITQSPKYLFRKEGQNVTLSCEQNLNHDAMYWYRQDPGQGLRLIYYSQIVNDFQKGDIAEGYSVSREKKESFPLTVTSAQKNPTAFYLCASRSGEEYSNTIYFGEGSWLTVV.

The CDR3 nucleotides are TGTGCCAGCAGTGAAGCCCCCGGGACCCAAAATCAGCCCCAGCATTTT. Translation: CASSEAPGTQNQPQHF. This rearrangement joins TRBV6-1 to TRBJ1-5, with D possibly TRBD1 on 5 matching bases. Per germline, CDR1 MNHNS and CDR2 SASEGT. V gave up 0 bases and J gave up 4 bases, with 13 bases separating them. The CDR3 is made up of 16 amino acids.

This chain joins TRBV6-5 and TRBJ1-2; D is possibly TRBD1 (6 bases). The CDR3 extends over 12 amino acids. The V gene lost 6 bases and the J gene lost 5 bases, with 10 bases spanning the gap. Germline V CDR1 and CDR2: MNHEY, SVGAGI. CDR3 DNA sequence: TGTGCCAGCAGGGAGGGGGGGTATGGCTACACCTTC. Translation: CASREGGYGYTF.

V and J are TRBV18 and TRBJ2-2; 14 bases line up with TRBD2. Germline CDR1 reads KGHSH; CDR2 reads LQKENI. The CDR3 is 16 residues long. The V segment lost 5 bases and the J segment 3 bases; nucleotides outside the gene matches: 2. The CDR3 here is CASSSGLAGDTGELFF. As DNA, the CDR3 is TGTGCCAGCTCATCGGGACTAGCGGGAGACACCGGGGAGCTGTTTTTT.

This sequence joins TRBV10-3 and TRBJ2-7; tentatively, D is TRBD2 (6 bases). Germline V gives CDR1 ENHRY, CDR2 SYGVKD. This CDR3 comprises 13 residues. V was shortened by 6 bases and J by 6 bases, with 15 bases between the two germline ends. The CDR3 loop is CAISEDMEGEQYF. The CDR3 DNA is TGTGCCATCAGCGAAGACATGGAGGGCGAGCAGTACTTC.

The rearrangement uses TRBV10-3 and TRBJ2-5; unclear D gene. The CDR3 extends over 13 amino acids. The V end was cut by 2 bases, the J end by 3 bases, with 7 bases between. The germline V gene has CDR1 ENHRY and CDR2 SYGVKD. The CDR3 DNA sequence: TGTGCCATCAGTGAGGGTGGGGAAGAGACCCAGTACTTC. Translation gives CAISEGGEETQYF.

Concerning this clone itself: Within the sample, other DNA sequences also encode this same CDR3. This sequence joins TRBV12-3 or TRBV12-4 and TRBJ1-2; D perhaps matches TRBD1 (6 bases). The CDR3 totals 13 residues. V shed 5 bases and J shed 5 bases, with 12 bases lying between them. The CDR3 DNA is TGTGCCAGCAGTCAAGGGCAGGGGTATGGCTACACCTTC. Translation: CASSQGQGYGYTF.

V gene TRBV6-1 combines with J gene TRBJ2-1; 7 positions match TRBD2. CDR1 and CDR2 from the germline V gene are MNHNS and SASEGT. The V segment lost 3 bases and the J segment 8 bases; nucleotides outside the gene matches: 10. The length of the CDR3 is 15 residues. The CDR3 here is CASSDLSSGRDEQFF. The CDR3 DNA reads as TGTGCCAGCAGTGATTTGAGTTCGGGGAGGGATGAGCAGTTCTTC.

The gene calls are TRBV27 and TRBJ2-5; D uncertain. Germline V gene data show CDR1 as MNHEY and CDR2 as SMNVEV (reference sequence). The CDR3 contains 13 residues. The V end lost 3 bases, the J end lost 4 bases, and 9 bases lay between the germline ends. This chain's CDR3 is CASSFGPSETQYF. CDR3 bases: TGTGCCAGCAGTTTTGGGCCGTCAGAGACCCAGTACTTC.

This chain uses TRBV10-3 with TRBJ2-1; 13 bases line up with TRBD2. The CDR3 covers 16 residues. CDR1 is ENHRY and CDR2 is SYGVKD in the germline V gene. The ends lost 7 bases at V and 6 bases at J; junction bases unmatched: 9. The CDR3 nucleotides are TGTGCCATCACCTCCCCACTAGCGGGAGGGCGCAATGAGCAGTTCTTC. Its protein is CAITSPLAGGRNEQFF.

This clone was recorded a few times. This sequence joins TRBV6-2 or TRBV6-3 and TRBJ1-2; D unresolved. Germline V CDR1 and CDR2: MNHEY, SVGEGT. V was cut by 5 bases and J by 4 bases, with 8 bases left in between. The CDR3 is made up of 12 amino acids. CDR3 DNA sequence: TGTGCCAGCAGTCCCAGTGCCTATGGCTACACCTTC. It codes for CASSPSAYGYTF.

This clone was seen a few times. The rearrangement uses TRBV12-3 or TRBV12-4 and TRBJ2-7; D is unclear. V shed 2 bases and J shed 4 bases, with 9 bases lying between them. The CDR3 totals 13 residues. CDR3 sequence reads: CASSLRVTYEQYF. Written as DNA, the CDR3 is TGTGCCAGCAGTTTACGGGTTACGTACGAGCAGTACTTC.

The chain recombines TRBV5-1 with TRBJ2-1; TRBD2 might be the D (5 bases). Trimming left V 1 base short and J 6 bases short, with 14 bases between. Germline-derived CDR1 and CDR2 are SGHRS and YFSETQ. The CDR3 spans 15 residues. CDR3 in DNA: TGCGCCAGCAGCTTGAGTTCTAGGGAGACCAATGAGCAGTTCTTC. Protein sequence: CASSLSSRETNEQFF.

CDR3 sequence reads: CASSVSGSGTGELFF. In nucleotides, the CDR3 is TGCGCCAGCAGCGTTAGCGGGAGCGGAACCGGGGAGCTGTTTTTT. This chain uses TRBV5-1 with TRBJ2-2; 9 nucleotides agree with TRBD2. Germline loops: CDR1 SGHRS, CDR2 YFSETQ. The V and J ends lost 4 bases and 5 bases, in that order; junction bases with no gene match: 6. The CDR3 length is 15 residues.

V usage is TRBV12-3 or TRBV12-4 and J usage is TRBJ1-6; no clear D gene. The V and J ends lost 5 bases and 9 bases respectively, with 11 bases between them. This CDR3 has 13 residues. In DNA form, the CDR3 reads TGTGCCAGCAGTCTCCGCGGCGGTTCACCCCTCCACTTT. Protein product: CASSLRGGSPLHF.

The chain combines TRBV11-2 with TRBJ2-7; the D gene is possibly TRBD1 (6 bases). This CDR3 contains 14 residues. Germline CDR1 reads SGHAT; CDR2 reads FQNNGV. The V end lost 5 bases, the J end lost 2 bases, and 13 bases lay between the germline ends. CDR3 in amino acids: CASSILDRPYEQYF. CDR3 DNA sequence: TGTGCCAGCAGCATTCTCGACAGGCCCTACGAGCAGTACTTC.

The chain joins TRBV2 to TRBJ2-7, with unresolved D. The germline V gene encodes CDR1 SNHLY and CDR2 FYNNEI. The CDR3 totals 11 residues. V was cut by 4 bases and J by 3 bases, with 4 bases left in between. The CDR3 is CASSANYEQYF. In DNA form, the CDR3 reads TGTGCCAGCAGTGCCAACTACGAGCAGTACTTC.

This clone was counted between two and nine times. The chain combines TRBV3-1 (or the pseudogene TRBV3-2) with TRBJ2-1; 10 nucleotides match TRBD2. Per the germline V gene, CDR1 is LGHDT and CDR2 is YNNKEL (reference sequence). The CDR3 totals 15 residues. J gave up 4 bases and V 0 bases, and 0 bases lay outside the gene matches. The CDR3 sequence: CASSQELAGYNEQFF. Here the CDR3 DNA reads TGTGCCAGCAGCCAAGAACTAGCGGGGTACAATGAGCAGTTCTTC.